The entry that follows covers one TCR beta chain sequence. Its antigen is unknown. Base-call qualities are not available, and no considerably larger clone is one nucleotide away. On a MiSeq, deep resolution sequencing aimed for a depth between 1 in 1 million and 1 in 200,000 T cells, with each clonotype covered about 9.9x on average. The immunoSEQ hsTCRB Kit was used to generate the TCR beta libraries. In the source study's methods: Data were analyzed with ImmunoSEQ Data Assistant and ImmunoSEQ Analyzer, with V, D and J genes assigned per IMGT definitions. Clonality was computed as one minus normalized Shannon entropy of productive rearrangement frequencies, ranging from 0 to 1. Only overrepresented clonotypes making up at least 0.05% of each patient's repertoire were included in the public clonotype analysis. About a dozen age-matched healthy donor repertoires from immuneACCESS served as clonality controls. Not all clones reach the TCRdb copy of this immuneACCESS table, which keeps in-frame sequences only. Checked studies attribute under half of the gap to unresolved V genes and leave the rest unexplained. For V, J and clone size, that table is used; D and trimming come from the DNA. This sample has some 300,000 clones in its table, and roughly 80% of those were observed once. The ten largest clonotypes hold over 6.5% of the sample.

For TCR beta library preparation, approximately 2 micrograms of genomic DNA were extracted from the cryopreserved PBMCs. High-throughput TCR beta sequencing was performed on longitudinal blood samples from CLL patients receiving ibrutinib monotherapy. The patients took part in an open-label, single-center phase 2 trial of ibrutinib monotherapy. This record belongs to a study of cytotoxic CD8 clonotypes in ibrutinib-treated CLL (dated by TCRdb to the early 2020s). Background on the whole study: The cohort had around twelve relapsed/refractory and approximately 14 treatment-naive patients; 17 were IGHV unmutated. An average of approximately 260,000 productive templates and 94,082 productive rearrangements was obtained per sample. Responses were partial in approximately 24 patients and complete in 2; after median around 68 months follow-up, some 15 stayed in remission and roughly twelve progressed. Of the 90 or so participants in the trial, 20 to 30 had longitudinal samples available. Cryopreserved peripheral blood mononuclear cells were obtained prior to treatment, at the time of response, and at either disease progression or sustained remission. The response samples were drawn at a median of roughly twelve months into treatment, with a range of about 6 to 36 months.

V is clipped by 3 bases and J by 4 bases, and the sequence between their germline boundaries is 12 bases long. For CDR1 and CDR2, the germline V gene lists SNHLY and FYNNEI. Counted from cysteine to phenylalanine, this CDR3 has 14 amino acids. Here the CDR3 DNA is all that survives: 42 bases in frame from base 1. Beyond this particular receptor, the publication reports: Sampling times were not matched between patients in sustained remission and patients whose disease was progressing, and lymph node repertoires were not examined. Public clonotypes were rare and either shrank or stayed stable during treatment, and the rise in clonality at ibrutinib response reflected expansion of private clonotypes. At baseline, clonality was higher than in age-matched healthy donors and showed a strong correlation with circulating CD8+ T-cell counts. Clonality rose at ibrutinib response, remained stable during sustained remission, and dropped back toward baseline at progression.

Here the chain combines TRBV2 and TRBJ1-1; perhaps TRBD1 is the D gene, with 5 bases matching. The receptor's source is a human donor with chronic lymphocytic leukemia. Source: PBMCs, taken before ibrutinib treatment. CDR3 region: CASSEDPRGTEAFF. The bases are TGTGCCAGCAGTGAGGATCCTAGGGGCACTGAAGCTTTCTTT.